This TCR beta chain emerged from a study of T cell responses to AZD1222 COVID-19 vaccine. Sequencing was performed with immunoSEQ multiplex PCR; in TCRdb, only in-frame clones are kept and a portion is missing. The sample lists over 100,000 clones; 70% to 90% were seen once. Study-wide points: Baseline seropositives among AZD1222 recipients totaled only six.

About this clone: Its antigen is undetermined.

CDR3 size: 19 residues. Trimming cost V 3 bases and J 0 bases, with 21 bases left between them. Germline V CDR1 and CDR2: SGDLS, YYNGEE. This TCR came from an adult in good health. This chain joins TRBV9 and TRBJ2-2; TRBD1 might be the D (6 bases). The material was peripheral blood, obtained on day 0 of MenACWY control vaccination. The CDR3 is CASSEGPLRTATNTGELFF. The CDR3 DNA reads as TGTGCCAGCAGCGAGGGGCCCTTGAGGACAGCTACGAACACCGGGGAGCTGTTTTTT. Supplemented by reference TRBV9 and TRBJ2-2, the full variable domain reads DSGVTQTPKHLITATGQRVTLRCSPRSGDLSVYWYQQSLDQGLQFLIQYYNGEERAKGNILERFSAQQFPDLHSELNLSSLELGDSALYFCASSEGPLRTATNTGELFFGEGSRLTVL.